Listed below are T cell receptor beta chains from one sample, sequenced in a study of shared clonotypes between healthy human individuals. TCRdb's table, derived via immunoSEQ multiplex PCR, lists solely in-frame clones and lacks some. The sample has over 1.5 million clones, about 98% seen once. Material: naive CD4+ T cells sorted from blood. The receptors come from a man in his thirties or forties in good health. CDR3s include the opening cysteine and the closing phenylalanine or tryptophan. The D gene is left open where the match is weak.

TRBV5-4	TRBJ2-1	-	CASTQRDEQFF	TGTGCCAGCACCCAGCGGGATGAGCAGTTCTTC
TRBV4-3	TRBJ2-7	-	CASSKGTRQDYEQYF	TGCGCCAGCAGCAAAGGGACGAGACAAGACTACGAGCAGTACTTC
TRBV28	TRBJ2-1	TRBD1	CASSLPLGQGAEWEFF	TGTGCCAGCAGTCTCCCCCTAGGACAGGGGGCGGAGTGGGAGTTCTTC
TRBV7-9	TRBJ2-7	-	CASSLLTGADEQYF	TGTGCCAGCAGCTTATTAACGGGTGCAGACGAGCAGTACTTC
TRBV11-2	TRBJ2-7	TRBD1	CASSNRGWIYEQYF	TGTGCCAGCAGCAACAGGGGGTGGATCTACGAGCAGTACTTC
TRBV2	TRBJ1-1	TRBD1	CASIPRTGGHTEAFF	TGTGCCAGCATACCTAGGACAGGGGGCCACACTGAAGCTTTCTTT
TRBV15	TRBJ2-1	-	CATSRDQTGRFF	TGTGCCACCAGCAGAGATCAAACAGGGAGGTTCTTC
TRBV27	TRBJ2-3	-	CASSLNAAAGGDTQYF	TGTGCCAGCAGTTTAAATGCGGCAGCGGGTGGAGATACGCAGTATTTT
TRBV28	TRBJ2-3	TRBD1	CASSPTGGGFGDTQYF	TGTGCCAGCAGTCCCACAGGGGGCGGTTTCGGGGATACGCAGTATTTT
TRBV9	TRBJ2-1	-	CASSVAPRGPYYNEQFF	TGTGCCAGCAGCGTGGCTCCACGGGGCCCCTACTACAATGAGCAGTTCTTC
TRBV27	TRBJ2-2	TRBD1	CASSRTGVPLGELFF	TGTGCCAGCAGCCGAACAGGGGTCCCCCTTGGGGAGCTGTTTTTT
TRBV5-1	TRBJ2-7	-	CASSPGLVYEQYF	TGCGCCAGCAGCCCCGGACTGGTCTACGAGCAGTACTTC
TRBV28	TRBJ2-7	-	CASSAYRVWVAYEQYF	TGTGCCAGCAGTGCATACAGGGTTTGGGTCGCCTACGAGCAGTACTTC
TRBV2	TRBJ2-3	-	CASSPLAMGTDTQYF	TGTGCCAGCAGCCCGCTAGCGATGGGCACAGATACGCAGTATTTT
TRBV7-7	TRBJ2-1	TRBD2	CASSPGGGLGSVFF	TGTGCCAGCAGCCCCGGCGGAGGACTAGGGTCTGTTTTCTTC
TRBV9	TRBJ2-1	-	CASSANSGTGTNEQFF	TGTGCCAGCAGCGCCAACAGCGGGACAGGAACTAATGAGCAGTTCTTC
TRBV5-1	TRBJ2-1	-	CASSVEYDPDLEQFF	TGCGCCAGCAGCGTCGAGTACGACCCCGATTTGGAGCAGTTCTTC
TRBV28	TRBJ2-7	-	CATRAAYEQYF	TGTGCCACCAGGGCGGCATACGAGCAGTACTTC
TRBV29-1	TRBJ2-5	-	CSVRPGSQETQYF	TGCAGCGTCCGTCCGGGCAGCCAAGAGACCCAGTACTTC
TRBV9	TRBJ1-1	-	CASSEGVTYTEAFF	TGTGCCAGCAGCGAGGGGGTTACATACACTGAAGCTTTCTTT
TRBV6-4	TRBJ1-2	TRBD1	CASGTGGRRTF	TGTGCCAGCGGGACAGGGGGCAGAAGGACCTTC
TRBV4-3	TRBJ1-1	-	CASSLTRTEAFF	TGCGCCAGCAGCCTGACCCGGACTGAAGCTTTCTTT
TRBV19	TRBJ1-1	TRBD1	CASRGQGRGSAQDTEAFF	TGTGCCAGTAGAGGACAGGGTCGGGGTTCGGCTCAGGACACTGAAGCTTTCTTT
TRBV6-1	TRBJ2-1	TRBD2	CAGRPGLAYSEQFF	TGTGCCGGACGGCCGGGACTAGCTTATTCTGAGCAGTTCTTC
TRBV7-9	TRBJ2-1	TRBD2	CASSYGLAAYNEQFF	TGTGCCAGCAGCTACGGACTAGCGGCCTACAATGAGCAGTTCTTC
TRBV18	TRBJ1-3	-	CASATLSRGGNTIYF	TGTGCCAGCGCGACATTATCTCGGGGAGGAAACACCATATATTTT
TRBV7-2	TRBJ1-2	TRBD1	CASSRYGTVYGYTF	TGTGCCAGCAGTCGTTACGGGACAGTCTATGGCTACACCTTC
TRBV4-3	TRBJ1-5	-	CASSLNRVQPQHF	TGCGCCAGCAGCCTAAACAGGGTTCAGCCCCAGCATTTT
TRBV11-3	TRBJ2-1	TRBD2	CASSLTPSGSAEQFF	TGTGCCAGCAGCTTAACCCCTAGCGGGAGCGCTGAGCAGTTCTTC
TRBV5-6	TRBJ2-1	-	CASSSAVLSYNEQFF	TGTGCCAGCAGCTCAGCGGTCCTCTCCTACAATGAGCAGTTCTTC
TRBV5-5	TRBJ2-7	TRBD2	CASSLVMTSYGLAGSYEQYF	TGTGCCAGCAGCTTGGTTATGACTTCCTACGGCCTAGCGGGCTCCTACGAGCAGTACTTC
TRBV6-1	TRBJ2-2	-	CASSLMQCTGELFF	TGTGCCAGCAGTCTAATGCAGTGCACCGGGGAGCTGTTTTTT
TRBV11-2	TRBJ2-1	-	CASSLAGGEQFF	TGTGCCAGCAGCTTAGCTGGCGGGGAGCAGTTCTTC